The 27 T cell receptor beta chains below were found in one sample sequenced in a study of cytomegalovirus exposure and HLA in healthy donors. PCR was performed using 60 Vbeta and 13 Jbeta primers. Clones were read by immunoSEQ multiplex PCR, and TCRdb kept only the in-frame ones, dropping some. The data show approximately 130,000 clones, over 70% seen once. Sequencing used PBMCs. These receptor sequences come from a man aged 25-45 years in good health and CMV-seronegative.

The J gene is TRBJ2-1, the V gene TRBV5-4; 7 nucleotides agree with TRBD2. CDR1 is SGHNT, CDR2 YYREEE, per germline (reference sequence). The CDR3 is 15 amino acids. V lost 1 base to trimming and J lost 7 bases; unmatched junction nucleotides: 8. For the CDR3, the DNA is TGTGCCAGCAGCTTGAGGGAGGGCCATGGGAATGAGCAGTTCTTC. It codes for CASSLREGHGNEQFF.

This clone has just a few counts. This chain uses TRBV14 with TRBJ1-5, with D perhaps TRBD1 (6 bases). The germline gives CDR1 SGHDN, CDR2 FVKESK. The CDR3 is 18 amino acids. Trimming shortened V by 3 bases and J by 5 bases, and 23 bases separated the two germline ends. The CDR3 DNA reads TGTGCCAGCAGCCACAGACACCTTAGGGAGGGGGTGCATCAGCCCCAGCATTTT. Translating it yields CASSHRHLREGVHQPQHF.

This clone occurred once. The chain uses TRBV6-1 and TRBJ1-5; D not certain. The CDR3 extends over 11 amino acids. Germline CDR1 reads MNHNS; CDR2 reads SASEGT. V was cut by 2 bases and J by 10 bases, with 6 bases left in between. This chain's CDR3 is CASSESFPQHF. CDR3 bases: TGTGCCAGCAGTGAAAGCTTCCCCCAGCATTTT.

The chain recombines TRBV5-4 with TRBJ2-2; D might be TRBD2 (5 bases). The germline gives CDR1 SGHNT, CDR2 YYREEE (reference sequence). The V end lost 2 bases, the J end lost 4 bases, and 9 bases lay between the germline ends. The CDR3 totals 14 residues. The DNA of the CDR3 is TGTGCCAGCAGCTTTCTTGAGGGCACCGGGGAGCTGTTTTTT. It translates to CASSFLEGTGELFF. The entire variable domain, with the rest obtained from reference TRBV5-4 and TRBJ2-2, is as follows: ETGVTQSPTHLIKTRGQQVTLRCSSQSGHNTVSWYQQALGQGPQFIFQYYREEENGRGNFPPRFSGLQFPNYSSELNVNALELDDSALYLCASSFLEGTGELFFGEGSRLTVL.

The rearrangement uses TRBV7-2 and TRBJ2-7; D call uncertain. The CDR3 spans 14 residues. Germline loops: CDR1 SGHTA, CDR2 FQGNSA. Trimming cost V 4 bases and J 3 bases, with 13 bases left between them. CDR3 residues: CASSSTSGFYEQYF. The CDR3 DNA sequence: TGTGCCAGCAGCTCAACGTCAGGATTCTACGAGCAGTACTTC.

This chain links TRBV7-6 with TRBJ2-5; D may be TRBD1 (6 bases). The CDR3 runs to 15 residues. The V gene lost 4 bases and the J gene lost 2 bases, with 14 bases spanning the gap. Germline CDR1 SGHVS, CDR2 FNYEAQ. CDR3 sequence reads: CASSSMGQGQETQYF. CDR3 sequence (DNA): TGTGCCAGCAGCTCAATGGGACAAGGACAAGAGACCCAGTACTTC.

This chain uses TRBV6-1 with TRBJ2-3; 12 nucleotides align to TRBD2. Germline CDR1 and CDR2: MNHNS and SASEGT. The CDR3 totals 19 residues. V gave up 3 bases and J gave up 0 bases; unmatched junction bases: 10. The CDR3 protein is CASSEASGTSGLSTDTQYF. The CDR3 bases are TGTGCCAGCAGTGAGGCCTCCGGGACTAGCGGGCTAAGCACAGATACGCAGTATTTT.

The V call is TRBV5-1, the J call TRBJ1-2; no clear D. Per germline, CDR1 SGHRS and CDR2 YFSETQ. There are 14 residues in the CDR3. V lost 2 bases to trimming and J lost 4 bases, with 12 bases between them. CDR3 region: CASSLETRRYGYTF. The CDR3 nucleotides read TGCGCCAGCAGCTTAGAGACAAGGCGCTATGGCTACACCTTC.

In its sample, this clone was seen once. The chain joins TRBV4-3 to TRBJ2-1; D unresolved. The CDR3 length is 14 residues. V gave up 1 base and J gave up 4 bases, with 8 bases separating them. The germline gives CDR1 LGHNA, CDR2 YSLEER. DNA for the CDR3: TGCGCCAGCAGCCAAGGTACTGTATACAATGAGCAGTTCTTC. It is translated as CASSQGTVYNEQFF.

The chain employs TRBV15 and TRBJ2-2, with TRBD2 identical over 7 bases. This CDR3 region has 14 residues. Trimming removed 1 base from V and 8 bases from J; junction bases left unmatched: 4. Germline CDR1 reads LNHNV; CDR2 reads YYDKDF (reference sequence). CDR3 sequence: CATSRGTRQGELFF. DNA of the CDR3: TGTGCCACCAGCAGAGGGACTAGGCAGGGGGAGCTGTTTTTT.

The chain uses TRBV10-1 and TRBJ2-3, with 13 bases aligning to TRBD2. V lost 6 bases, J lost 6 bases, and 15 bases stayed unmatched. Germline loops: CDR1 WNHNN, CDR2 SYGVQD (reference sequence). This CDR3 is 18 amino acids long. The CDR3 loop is CASSKGPGLAGVMDTQYF. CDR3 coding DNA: TGCGCCAGCAGCAAAGGCCCAGGACTAGCGGGAGTTATGGATACGCAGTATTTT.

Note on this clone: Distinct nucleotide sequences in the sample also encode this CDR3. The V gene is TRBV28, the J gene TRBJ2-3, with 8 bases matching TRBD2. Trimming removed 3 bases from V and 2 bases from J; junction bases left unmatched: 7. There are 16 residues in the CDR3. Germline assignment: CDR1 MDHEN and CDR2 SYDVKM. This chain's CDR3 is CASSLSLAGLTDTQYF. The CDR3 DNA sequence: TGTGCCAGCAGTTTGTCCCTAGCGGGCCTCACAGATACGCAGTATTTT.

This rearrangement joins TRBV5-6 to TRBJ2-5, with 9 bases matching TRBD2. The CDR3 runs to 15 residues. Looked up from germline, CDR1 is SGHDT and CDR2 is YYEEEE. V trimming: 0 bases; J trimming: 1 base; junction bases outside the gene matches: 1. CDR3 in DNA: TGTGCCAGCAGCTTGGTAGCGGGAGCCCAAGAGACCCAGTACTTC. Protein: CASSLVAGAQETQYF.

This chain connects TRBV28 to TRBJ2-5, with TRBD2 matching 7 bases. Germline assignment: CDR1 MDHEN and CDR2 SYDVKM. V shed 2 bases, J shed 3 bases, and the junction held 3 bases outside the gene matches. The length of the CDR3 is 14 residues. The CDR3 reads CASSLGLAEETQYF. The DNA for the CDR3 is TGTGCCAGCAGTTTAGGGCTAGCGGAAGAGACCCAGTACTTC. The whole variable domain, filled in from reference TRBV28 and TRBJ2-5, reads DVKVTQSSRYLVKRTGEKVFLECVQDMDHENMFWYRQDPGLGLRLIYFSYDVKMKEKGDIPEGYSVSREKKERFSLILESASTNQTSMYLCASSLGLAEETQYFGPGTRLLVL.

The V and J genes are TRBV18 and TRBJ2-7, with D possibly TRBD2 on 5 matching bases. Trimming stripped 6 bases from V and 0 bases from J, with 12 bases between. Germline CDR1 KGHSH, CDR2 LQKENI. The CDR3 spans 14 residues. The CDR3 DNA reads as TGTGCCAGCTCTCTCAGCGGAGCCTCCTACGAGCAGTACTTC. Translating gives CASSLSGASYEQYF.

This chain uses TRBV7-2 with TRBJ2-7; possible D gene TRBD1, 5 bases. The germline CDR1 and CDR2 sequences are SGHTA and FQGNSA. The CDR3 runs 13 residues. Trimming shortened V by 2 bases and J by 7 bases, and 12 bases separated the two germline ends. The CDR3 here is CASSLRWGEEQYF. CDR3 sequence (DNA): TGTGCCAGCAGCTTACGATGGGGCGAAGAGCAGTACTTC.

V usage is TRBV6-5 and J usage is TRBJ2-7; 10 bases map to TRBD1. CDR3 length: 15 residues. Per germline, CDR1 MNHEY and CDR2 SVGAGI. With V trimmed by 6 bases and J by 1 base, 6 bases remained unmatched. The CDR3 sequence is CASRSGTGVSYEQYF. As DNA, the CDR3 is TGTGCCAGCAGGTCCGGGACAGGGGTATCCTACGAGCAGTACTTC.

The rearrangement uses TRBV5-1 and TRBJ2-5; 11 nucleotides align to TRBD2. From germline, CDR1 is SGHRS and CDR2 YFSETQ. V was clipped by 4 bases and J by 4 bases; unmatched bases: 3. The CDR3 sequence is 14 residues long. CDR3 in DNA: TGCGCCAGCAGCACTAGCGGGAGTACAGAGACCCAGTACTTC. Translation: CASSTSGSTETQYF.

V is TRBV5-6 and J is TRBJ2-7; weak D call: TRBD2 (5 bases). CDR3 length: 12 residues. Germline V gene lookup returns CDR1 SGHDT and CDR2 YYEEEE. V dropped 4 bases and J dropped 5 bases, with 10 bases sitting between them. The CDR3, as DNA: TGTGCCAGCAGCCAGGAGGTCAACGAGCAGTACTTC. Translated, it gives CASSQEVNEQYF.

CDR3 amino acids: CASSLGLASGTDTQYF. CDR3 DNA sequence: TGTGCCAGCAGCTTAGGGCTAGCGAGTGGCACAGATACGCAGTATTTT. The chain uses TRBV7-2 and TRBJ2-3, with a weak D call TRBD2 (6 bases). Germline CDR1 and CDR2: SGHTA and FQGNSA. CDR3 length: 16 residues. V shed 1 base and J shed 1 base, with 12 bases lying between them.

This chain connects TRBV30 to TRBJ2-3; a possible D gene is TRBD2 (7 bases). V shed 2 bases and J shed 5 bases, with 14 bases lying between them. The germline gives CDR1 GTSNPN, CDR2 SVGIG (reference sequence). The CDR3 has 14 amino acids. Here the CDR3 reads CAWSTAGAGDTQYF. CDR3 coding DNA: TGTGCCTGGAGTACGGCGGGGGCGGGAGATACGCAGTATTTT. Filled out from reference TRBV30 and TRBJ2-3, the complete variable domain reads SQTIHQWPATLVQPVGSPLSLECTVEGTSNPNLYWYRQAAGRGLQLLFYSVGIGQISSEVPQNLSASRPQDRQFILSSKKLLLSDSGFYLCAWSTAGAGDTQYFGPGTRLTVL.

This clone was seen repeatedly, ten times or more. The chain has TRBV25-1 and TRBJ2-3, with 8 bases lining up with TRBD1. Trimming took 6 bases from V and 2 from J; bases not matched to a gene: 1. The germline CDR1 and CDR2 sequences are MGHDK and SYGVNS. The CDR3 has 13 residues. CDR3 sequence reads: CASRDRVTDTQYF. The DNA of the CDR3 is TGTGCCAGCAGGGACAGGGTCACAGATACGCAGTATTTT.

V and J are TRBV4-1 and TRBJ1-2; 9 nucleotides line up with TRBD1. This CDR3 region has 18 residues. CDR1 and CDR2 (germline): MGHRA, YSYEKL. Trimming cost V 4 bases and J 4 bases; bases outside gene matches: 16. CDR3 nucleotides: TGCGCCAGCAGCCCTGGGACAGGGTTGTCGAGCGGCCCCTATGGCTACACCTTC. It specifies CASSPGTGLSSGPYGYTF.

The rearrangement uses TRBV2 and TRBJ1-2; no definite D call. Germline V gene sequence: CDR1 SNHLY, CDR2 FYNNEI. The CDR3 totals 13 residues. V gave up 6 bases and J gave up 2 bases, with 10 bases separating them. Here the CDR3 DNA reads TGTGCCAGCAGACTAGCGGGGAACTATGGCTACACCTTC. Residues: CASRLAGNYGYTF.

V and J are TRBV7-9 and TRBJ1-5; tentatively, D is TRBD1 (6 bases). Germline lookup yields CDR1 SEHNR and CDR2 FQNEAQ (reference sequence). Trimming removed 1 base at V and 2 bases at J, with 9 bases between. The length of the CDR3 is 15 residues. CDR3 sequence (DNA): TGTGCCAGCAGCTTAGAACAGGGCCGCAATCAGCCCCAGCATTTT. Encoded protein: CASSLEQGRNQPQHF. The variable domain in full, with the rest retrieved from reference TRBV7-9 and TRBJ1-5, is DTGVSQNPRHKITKRGQNVTFRCDPISEHNRLYWYRQTLGQGPEFLTYFQNEAQLEKSRLLSDRFSAERPKGSFSTLEIQRTEQGDSAMYLCASSLEQGRNQPQHFGDGTRLSIL.

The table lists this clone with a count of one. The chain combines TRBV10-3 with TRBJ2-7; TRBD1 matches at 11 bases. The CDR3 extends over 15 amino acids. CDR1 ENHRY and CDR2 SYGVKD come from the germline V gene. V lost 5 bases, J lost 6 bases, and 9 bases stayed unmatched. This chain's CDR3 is CAISREDRGRPEQYF. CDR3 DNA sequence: TGTGCCATCAGTCGGGAGGACAGGGGGCGCCCCGAGCAGTACTTC.

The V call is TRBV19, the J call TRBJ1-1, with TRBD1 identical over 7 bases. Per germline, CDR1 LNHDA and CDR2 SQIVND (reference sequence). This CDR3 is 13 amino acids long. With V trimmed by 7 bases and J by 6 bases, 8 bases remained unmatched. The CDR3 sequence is CASKEGALAEAFF. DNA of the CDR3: TGTGCCAGTAAAGAGGGGGCGCTCGCTGAAGCTTTCTTT.